The 11 T cell receptor beta chains in this list originate from one sample, sequenced in a study of human thymus T cells. Thymic tissue was derived from resections collected during corrective heart surgery. Only in-frame clones appear in the TCRdb table, and some are missing; sequencing was by immunoSEQ multiplex PCR. The table records some 130,000 clones, around 94% of them present only once. The sample consisted of thymus tissue. All receptors derive from a boy in the first two years of life with a congenital heart defect but otherwise immunologically healthy.

CDR3: CASSLSRDRGMNTEAFF. The CDR3 bases are TGTGCCAGCAGTTTATCTCGGGACAGGGGCATGAACACTGAAGCTTTCTTT. The chain is built from TRBV27 and TRBJ1-1, with 10 nucleotides matching TRBD1. Germline assignment: CDR1 MNHEY and CDR2 SMNVEV (reference sequence). V lost 0 bases, J lost 0 bases, and 4 bases stayed unmatched. The CDR3 is made up of 17 amino acids.

The chain has TRBV4-1 and TRBJ1-2; no reliable D call. V lost 2 bases to trimming and J lost 6 bases, with 10 bases between them. CDR3 length: 13 residues. In germline, CDR1 is MGHRA, CDR2 YSYEKL. The CDR3 DNA reads as TGCGCCAGCAGCCAACCAGGAGCTCATGGCTACACCTTC. It is translated as CASSQPGAHGYTF.

V gene TRBV28 combines with J gene TRBJ1-1; 11 bases agree with TRBD1. Per germline, CDR1 MDHEN and CDR2 SYDVKM. CDR3 length: 17 amino acids. Trimming at V came to 10 bases and at J to 6 bases, leaving 19 bases not matched to a gene. This CDR3 is CATTPHGQGADRSEAFF. The DNA of the CDR3 is TGTGCCACCACCCCACATGGACAGGGGGCCGATAGATCTGAAGCTTTCTTT.

This clone was seen only once. The chain carries TRBV27 and TRBJ1-2; 7 nucleotides agree with TRBD1. Per the germline V gene, CDR1 is MNHEY and CDR2 is SMNVEV (reference sequence). This CDR3 contains 20 residues. Trimming cost V 6 bases and J 4 bases; bases outside gene matches: 26. CDR3 sequence reads: CASRRTAFRPRDSGGYGYTF. CDR3 DNA: TGTGCCAGCAGACGGACGGCCTTCCGGCCTCGCGACTCAGGGGGCTATGGCTACACCTTC.

The chain uses TRBV11-3 and TRBJ2-7; D might be TRBD1 (5 bases). The CDR3 extends over 15 amino acids. The V and J ends lost 5 bases and 2 bases respectively, with 16 bases between them. CDR1 SGHNT and CDR2 YENEEA come from the germline V gene. CDR3 region: CASSLQGPITYEQYF. For the CDR3, the DNA is TGTGCCAGCAGCCTTCAGGGCCCTATCACCTACGAGCAGTACTTC.

The chain has TRBV28 and TRBJ1-1; the D is unclear. Germline CDR1 reads MDHEN; CDR2 reads SYDVKM. The CDR3 is 13 residues long. V was shortened by 2 bases and J by 4 bases, with 8 bases between the two germline ends. The CDR3 reads CASSLPKSTEAFF. The CDR3 DNA reads as TGTGCCAGCAGTTTACCCAAGAGCACTGAAGCTTTCTTT. Full variable domain (rest looked up from reference TRBV28 and TRBJ1-1): DVKVTQSSRYLVKRTGEKVFLECVQDMDHENMFWYRQDPGLGLRLIYFSYDVKMKEKGDIPEGYSVSREKKERFSLILESASTNQTSMYLCASSLPKSTEAFFGQGTRLTVV.

This chain links TRBV28 with TRBJ1-5; D remains ambiguous. Per germline, CDR1 MDHEN and CDR2 SYDVKM. V was trimmed by 2 bases and J by 8 bases, leaving 19 bases between them. The CDR3 has 16 amino acids. CDR3 loop: CASSLRSGGRRKPQHF. CDR3 coding DNA: TGTGCCAGCAGTTTACGTTCCGGAGGGCGTAGGAAGCCCCAGCATTTT. Looking up the rest from reference TRBV28 and TRBJ1-5 gives the full variable domain: DVKVTQSSRYLVKRTGEKVFLECVQDMDHENMFWYRQDPGLGLRLIYFSYDVKMKEKGDIPEGYSVSREKKERFSLILESASTNQTSMYLCASSLRSGGRRKPQHFGDGTRLSIL.

The J gene is TRBJ2-7, the V gene TRBV27, with TRBD2 matching 12 bases. The ends lost 6 bases at V and 1 base at J; junction bases unmatched: 7. Germline V gives CDR1 MNHEY, CDR2 SMNVEV (reference sequence). This CDR3 has 16 amino acids. CDR3 DNA sequence: TGTGCCAGCAGACCGGGACTAGCGGGTCGTTCCTACGAGCAGTACTTC. The encoded protein is CASRPGLAGRSYEQYF.

Here the CDR3 reads CASSGDRGGPLHF. In DNA form, the CDR3 reads TGTGCCAGCAGTGGGGACCGAGGGGGCCCCCTCCACTTT. The chain has TRBV6-4 and TRBJ1-6, with 7 bases identical to TRBD1. V lost 4 bases to trimming and J lost 13 bases; unmatched junction nucleotides: 7. The CDR3 is 13 amino acids. CDR1 is MRHNA, CDR2 SNTAGT, per germline.

This chain links TRBV7-9 with TRBJ1-4, with D maybe TRBD1 (5 bases). Germline CDR1 is SEHNR and CDR2 is FQNEAQ (reference sequence). The germline V and J ends were trimmed by 3 bases and 5 bases, with 13 bases remaining between them. CDR3 length: 15 residues. CDR3 residues: CASSFSSGLNEKLFF. The CDR3 DNA follows: TGTGCCAGCAGCTTCAGCTCAGGGTTGAATGAAAAACTGTTTTTT.

Of note for this clone: The same CDR3 arises from other DNA sequences in this sample as well. The rearrangement joins TRBV5-1 to TRBJ2-1; no firm D call. The CDR3 contains 11 residues. The V end was cut by 2 bases, the J end by 4 bases, with 1 base between. CDR1 and CDR2 (germline): SGHRS, YFSETQ. The CDR3 DNA reads TGCGCCAGCAGCTTTTACAATGAGCAGTTCTTC. This encodes CASSFYNEQFF.